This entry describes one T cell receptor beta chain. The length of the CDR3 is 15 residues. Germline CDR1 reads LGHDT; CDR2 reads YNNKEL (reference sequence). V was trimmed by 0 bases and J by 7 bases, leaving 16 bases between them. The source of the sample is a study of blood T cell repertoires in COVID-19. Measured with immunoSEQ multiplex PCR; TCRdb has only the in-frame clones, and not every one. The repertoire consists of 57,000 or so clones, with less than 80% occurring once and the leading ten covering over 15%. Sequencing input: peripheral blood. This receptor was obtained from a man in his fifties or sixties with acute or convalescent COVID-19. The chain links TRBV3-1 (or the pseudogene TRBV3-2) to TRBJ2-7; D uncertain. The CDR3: CASSQDIREPLEQYF. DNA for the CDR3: TGTGCCAGCAGCCAAGATATCCGCGAACCATTGGAGCAGTACTTC.